This TCR beta chain was documented in a study of radiotherapy plus CTLA-4 blockade in lung cancer. In germline, CDR1 is PRHDT, CDR2 FYEKMQ (reference sequence). The germline V and J ends were trimmed by 0 bases and 8 bases, with 8 bases remaining between them. The CDR3 covers 13 residues. The method was immunoSEQ multiplex PCR; TCRdb's version includes in-frame clones alone and lacks a portion of them. The profile shows 55,000 to 70,000 clones, approximately 79% of them singletons. The sample was peripheral blood, taken from a patient treated with radiotherapy plus ipilimumab. The chain uses TRBV13 and TRBJ1-3; possibly TRBD1 for D (6 bases). This clonotype originated in a human donor with non-small cell lung cancer who had a complete response to radiotherapy plus ipilimumab. The CDR3 DNA reads TGTGCCAGCAGCTTAGGACAGGGCTACACCATATATTTT. It translates to CASSLGQGYTIYF.